This T cell receptor (beta chain) was profiled in a study of CD8 T cells in ankylosing spondylitis. The CDR3 covers 16 residues. Trimming removed 2 bases from V and 1 base from J; junction bases left unmatched: 5. Germline loops: CDR1 SGHRS, CDR2 YFSETQ. In its sample, this clonotype was seen many times. The antigen is not known. In TCRdb, the 5' RACE reads were re-called with MiXCR into one record per CDR3 protein. This table has 200,000 or so distinct CDR3 sequences, over 10% appearing once. Regarding the study as a whole: Disease-linked clones were CD8+ and relatively rare in peripheral blood. Reportedly, disease-linked clones are significantly enriched in ankylosing spondylitis patients' matched synovial fluid.

The chain combines TRBV5-1 with TRBJ2-4; 8 bases are a match to TRBD1. The clonotype was recovered from a female donor with ankylosing spondylitis or in good health (not recorded which). Sequencing used blood, either unsorted or a sorted T cell fraction (not recorded which). Here the CDR3 DNA reads TGCGCCAGCAGCTTTATATACAGGGGGGCCAAAAACATTCAGTACTTC. Translating it yields CASSFIYRGAKNIQYF.